This record concerns one T cell receptor (beta chain) sequence. The sample is drawn from a study of technical replicates of blood from a handful of donors. The germline V gene encodes CDR1 WNHNN and CDR2 SYGVQD (reference sequence). The V gene end was trimmed by 5 bases and the J gene end by 10 bases; junction bases not matched to a gene: 13. There are 15 residues in the CDR3. Using immunoSEQ multiplex PCR, the repertoire was profiled, and TCRdb retains in-frame clones only, with some absent. The sample lists tens of thousands of clones, around 94% occurring once. The V call is TRBV10-1, the J call TRBJ2-1; 8 nucleotides match TRBD1. Sample: T cells isolated from PBMCs. The TCR was taken from a human donor in good health. The CDR3 nucleotides read TGCGCCAGCAGTTCCACCAAAGGACAGGGTCGCGAGCAGTTCTTC. Protein: CASSSTKGQGREQFF.